This T cell receptor beta chain was sequenced in a study of OX40 agonist ivuxolimab in advanced cancers. Across the whole study: Those treated in dose escalation had hepatocellular carcinoma, melanoma, renal cell cancer or head and neck cancer.

The repertoire was sequenced with immunoSEQ multiplex PCR; TCRdb's copy has only in-frame clones and lacks some. Here the sample spans about 80,000 clones, roughly 90% being singletons. The CDR3 consists of 18 residues. Germline loops: CDR1 MGHRA, CDR2 YSYEKL. With 4 bases removed from V and 3 bases from J, the gap between germline ends came to 22 bases. The chain recombines TRBV4-1 with TRBJ1-5; no reliable D call. The source was CD4+ or CD8+ T cells sorted from blood, collected in a trial of the OX40 agonist ivuxolimab. The receptor was derived from an adult with an advanced solid tumor such as melanoma, head and neck, liver or kidney cancer. CDR3 nucleotides: TGCGCCAGCAGCCTCACTCCGGCCATCGGTAGTAACAATCAGCCCCAGCATTTT. Translation gives CASSLTPAIGSNNQPQHF.